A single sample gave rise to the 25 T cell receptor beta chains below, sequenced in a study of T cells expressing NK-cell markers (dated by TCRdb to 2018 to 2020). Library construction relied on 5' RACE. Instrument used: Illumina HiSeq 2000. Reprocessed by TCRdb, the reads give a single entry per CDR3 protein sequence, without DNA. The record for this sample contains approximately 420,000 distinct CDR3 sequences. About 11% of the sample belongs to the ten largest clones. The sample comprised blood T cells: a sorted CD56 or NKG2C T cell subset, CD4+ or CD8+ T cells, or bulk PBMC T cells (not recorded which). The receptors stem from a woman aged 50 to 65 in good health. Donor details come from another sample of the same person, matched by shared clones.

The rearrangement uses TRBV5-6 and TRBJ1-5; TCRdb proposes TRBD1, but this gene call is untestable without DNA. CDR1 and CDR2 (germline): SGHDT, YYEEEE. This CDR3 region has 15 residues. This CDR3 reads CASSLWGLGNQPQHF.

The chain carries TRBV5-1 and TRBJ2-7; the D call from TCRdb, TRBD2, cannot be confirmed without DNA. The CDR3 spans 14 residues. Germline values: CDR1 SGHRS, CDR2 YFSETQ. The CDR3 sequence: CASSGSGLTYEQYF.

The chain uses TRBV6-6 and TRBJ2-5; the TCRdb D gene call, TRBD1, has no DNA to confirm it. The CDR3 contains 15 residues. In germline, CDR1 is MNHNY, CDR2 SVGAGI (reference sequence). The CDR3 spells CASSNGHTLGETQYF.

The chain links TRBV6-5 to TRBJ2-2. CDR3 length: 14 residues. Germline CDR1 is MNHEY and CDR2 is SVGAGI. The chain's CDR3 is CASSSQPNTGELFF.

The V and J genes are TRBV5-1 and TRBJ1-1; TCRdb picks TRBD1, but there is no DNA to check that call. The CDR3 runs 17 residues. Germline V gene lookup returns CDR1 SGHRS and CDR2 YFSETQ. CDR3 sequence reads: CASSLEGLGGTHTEAFF.

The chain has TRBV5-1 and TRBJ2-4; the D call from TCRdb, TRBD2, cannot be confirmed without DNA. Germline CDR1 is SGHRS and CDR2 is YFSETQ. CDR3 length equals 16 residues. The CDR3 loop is CASSPSRGLAKNIQYF.

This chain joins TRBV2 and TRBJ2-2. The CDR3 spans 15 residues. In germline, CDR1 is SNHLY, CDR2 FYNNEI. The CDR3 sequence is CASSVLAFQSGELFF.

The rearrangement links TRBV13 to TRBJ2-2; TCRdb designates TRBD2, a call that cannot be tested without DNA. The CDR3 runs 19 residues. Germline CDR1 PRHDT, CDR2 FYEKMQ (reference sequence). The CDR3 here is CASSQFSPLLAANTGELFF.

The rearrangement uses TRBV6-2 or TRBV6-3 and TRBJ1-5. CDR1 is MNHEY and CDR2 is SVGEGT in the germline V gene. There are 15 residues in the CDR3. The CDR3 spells CASSYYDVGTQPQHF.

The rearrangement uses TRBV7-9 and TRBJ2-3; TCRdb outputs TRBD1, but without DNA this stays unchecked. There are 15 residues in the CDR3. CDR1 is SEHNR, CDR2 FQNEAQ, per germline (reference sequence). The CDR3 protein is CASSTGQGLTDTQYF.

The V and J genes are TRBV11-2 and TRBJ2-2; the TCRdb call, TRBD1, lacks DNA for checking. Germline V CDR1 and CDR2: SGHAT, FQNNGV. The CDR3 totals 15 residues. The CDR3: CASSPSEGATGELFF.

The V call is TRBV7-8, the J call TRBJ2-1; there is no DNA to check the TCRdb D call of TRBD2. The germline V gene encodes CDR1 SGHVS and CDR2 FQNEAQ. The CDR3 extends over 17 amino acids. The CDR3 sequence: CATTSGLVAGDYNEQFF.

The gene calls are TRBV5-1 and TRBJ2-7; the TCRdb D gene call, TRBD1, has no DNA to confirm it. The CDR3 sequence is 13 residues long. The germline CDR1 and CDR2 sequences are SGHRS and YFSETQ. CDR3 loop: CASSLLTGSEQYF. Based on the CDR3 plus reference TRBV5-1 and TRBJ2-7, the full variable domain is KAGVTQTPRYLIKTRGQQVTLSCSPISGHRSVSWYQQTPGQGLQFLFEYFSETQRNKGNFPGRFSGRQFSNSRSEMNVSTLELGDSALYLCASSLLTGSEQYFGPGTRLTVT.

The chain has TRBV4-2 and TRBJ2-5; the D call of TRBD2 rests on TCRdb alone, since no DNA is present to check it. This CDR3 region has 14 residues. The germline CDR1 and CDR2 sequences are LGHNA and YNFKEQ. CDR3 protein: CASSQATSLETQYF.

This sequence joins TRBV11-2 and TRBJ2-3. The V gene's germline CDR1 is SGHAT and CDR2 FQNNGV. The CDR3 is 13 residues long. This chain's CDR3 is CASGESSTDTQYF.

CDR3 amino acids: CASSQDPAGGLRETQYF. This chain uses TRBV4-1 with TRBJ2-5; absent DNA, TCRdb's TRBD2 call cannot be checked. Germline CDR1 reads MGHRA; CDR2 reads YSYEKL. The CDR3 sequence is 17 residues long.

The CDR3 spells CATSRGLAGEETQYF. The chain carries TRBV15 and TRBJ2-5; the D gene TCRdb calls, TRBD2, cannot be checked with no DNA. Germline CDR1 reads LNHNV; CDR2 reads YYDKDF (reference sequence). This CDR3 has 15 amino acids.

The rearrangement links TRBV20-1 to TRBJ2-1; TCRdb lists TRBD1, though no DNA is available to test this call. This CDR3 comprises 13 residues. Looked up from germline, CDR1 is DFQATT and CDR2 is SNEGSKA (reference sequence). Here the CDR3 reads CSGRDPRHNEQFF.

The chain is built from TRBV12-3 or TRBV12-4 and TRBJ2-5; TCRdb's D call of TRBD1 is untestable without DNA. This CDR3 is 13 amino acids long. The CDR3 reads CASSFGQYAAQYF.

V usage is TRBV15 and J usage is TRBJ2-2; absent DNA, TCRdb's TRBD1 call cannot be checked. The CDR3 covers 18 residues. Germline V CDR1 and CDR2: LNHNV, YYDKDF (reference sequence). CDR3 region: CATSRYRDRGYMVGELFF.

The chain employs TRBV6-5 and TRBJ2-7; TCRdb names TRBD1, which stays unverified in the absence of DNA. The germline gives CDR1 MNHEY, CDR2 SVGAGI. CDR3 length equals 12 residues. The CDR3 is CASSFTGSEQYF.

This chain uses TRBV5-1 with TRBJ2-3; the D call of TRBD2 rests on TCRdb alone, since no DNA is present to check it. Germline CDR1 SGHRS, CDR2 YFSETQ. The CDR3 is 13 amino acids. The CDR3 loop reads CASTLGGSETQYF.

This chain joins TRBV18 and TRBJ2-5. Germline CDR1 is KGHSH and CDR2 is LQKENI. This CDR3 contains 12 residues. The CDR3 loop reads CASSPLQETQYF.

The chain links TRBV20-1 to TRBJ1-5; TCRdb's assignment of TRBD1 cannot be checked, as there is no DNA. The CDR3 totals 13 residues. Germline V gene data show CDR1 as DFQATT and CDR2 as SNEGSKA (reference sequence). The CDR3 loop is CSAPQGINQPQHF.

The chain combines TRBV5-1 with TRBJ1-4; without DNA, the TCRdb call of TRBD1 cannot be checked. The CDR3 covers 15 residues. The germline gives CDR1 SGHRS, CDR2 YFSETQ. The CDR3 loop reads CASSPGQGKNEKLFF. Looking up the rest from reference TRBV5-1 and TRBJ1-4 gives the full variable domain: KAGVTQTPRYLIKTRGQQVTLSCSPISGHRSVSWYQQTPGQGLQFLFEYFSETQRNKGNFPGRFSGRQFSNSRSEMNVSTLELGDSALYLCASSPGQGKNEKLFFGSGTQLSVL.